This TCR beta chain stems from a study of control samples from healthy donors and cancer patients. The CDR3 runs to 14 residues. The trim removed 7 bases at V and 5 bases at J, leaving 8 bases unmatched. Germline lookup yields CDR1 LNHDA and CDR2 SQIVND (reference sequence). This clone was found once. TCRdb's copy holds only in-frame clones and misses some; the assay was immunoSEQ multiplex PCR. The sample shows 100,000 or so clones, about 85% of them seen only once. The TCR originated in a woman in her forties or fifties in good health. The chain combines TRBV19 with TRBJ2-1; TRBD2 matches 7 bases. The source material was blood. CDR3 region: CASKASGPNNEQFF. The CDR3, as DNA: TGTGCCAGTAAGGCTAGCGGCCCAAACAATGAGCAGTTCTTC.